This TCR beta chain emerged from a study of cytomegalovirus exposure and HLA in healthy donors. Both 60 Vbeta primers and 13 Jbeta primers went into the PCR. The repertoire was sequenced with immunoSEQ multiplex PCR; TCRdb's copy has only in-frame clones and lacks some. Seen here are fewer than 200,000 clones, around three quarters observed once, and the top ten hold about 3.8%. The CDR3 has 13 residues. V lost 2 bases to trimming and J lost 2 bases, with 6 bases between them. Germline V gives CDR1 MNHEY, CDR2 SMNVEV (reference sequence). This clonotype was sampled from a man aged 25 to 40 in good health and CMV-seropositive. The chain carries TRBV27 and TRBJ1-1; D gene unclear. The material sequenced was PBMCs. This CDR3 is CASSLGINTEAFF. The CDR3 DNA reads as TGTGCCAGCAGTTTAGGCATCAACACTGAAGCTTTCTTT.